These 28 T cell receptor beta chains originate from one sample sequenced in a study of Graves' ophthalmopathy and Graves' hyperthyroidism. The TCR beta CDR3 regions underwent amplification from RNA transcripts. The first round was an RT-PCR with HTBI primers, and the second round was a multiplex PCR. TCRdb redid the calling of the multiplex PCR reads with MiXCR, one entry per CDR3 protein. The table includes hundreds of thousands of distinct CDR3 sequences, about 20% detected once. The sample was peripheral blood. These receptors all come from a woman aged 18 to 35 with stable Graves' hyperthyroidism. Some clones in this sample may be carry-over from other donors' samples.

In this sample, this clonotype turned up many times. This chain joins TRBV12-3 or TRBV12-4 and TRBJ2-7, with D tentatively TRBD1 (6 bases). The V end lost 1 base, the J end lost 3 bases, and 10 bases lay between the germline ends. The length of the CDR3 is 14 residues. Here the CDR3 reads CASSLGQGHYEQYF. The CDR3 DNA is TGTGCCAGCAGTTTAGGCCAGGGGCACTACGAGCAGTACTTC.

This clonotype occurred many times. The CDR3 protein is CASSLGYGYTF. CDR3 DNA: TGTGCCAGCAGTCTTGGATATGGCTACACCTTC. The chain combines TRBV12-3 or TRBV12-4 with TRBJ1-2; no clear D gene. The CDR3 loop spans 11 amino acids. V was pared by 5 bases and J by 5 bases, with 6 bases between.

This clonotype was counted at least ten times. The chain recombines TRBV30 with TRBJ2-7, with TRBD1 identical over 12 bases. CDR1 and CDR2 from the germline V gene are GTSNPN and SVGIG (reference sequence). The CDR3 has 14 amino acids. Germline trimming cut 5 bases from V and 5 bases from J; bases unmatched to any gene: 7. DNA for the CDR3: TGTGCCTGGGACCAGGGACAGGGGGCGCACGAGCAGTACTTC. Its protein is CAWDQGQGAHEQYF. The whole variable domain, filled in from reference TRBV30 and TRBJ2-7, reads SQTIHQWPATLVQPVGSPLSLECTVEGTSNPNLYWYRQAAGRGLQLLFYSVGIGQISSEVPQNLSASRPQDRQFILSSKKLLLSDSGFYLCAWDQGQGAHEQYFGPGTRLTVT.

The CDR3 protein is CASSLRDREASPLHF. DNA for the CDR3: TGTGCCAGCAGTTTGAGGGACAGGGAAGCCTCACCCCTCCACTTT. This chain uses TRBV12-3 or TRBV12-4 with TRBJ1-6; 9 bases map to TRBD1. V was clipped by 3 bases and J by 10 bases; unmatched bases: 7. This CDR3 comprises 15 residues.

In its sample, this clonotype was seen many times. The gene calls are TRBV12-3 or TRBV12-4 and TRBJ1-2; TRBD1 matches 12 bases. V shed 5 bases and J 5 bases; nucleotides not matched to a gene: 15. The CDR3 covers 18 residues. CDR3 DNA sequence: TGTGCCAGCAGTCCTCAAAGTCCCGGGACAGGGGGCGCATATGGCTACACCTTC. Translating gives CASSPQSPGTGGAYGYTF.

J is TRBJ2-2 and V is TRBV11-2; D might be TRBD1 or TRBD2, each matching 7 bases. Per the germline V gene, CDR1 is SGHAT and CDR2 is FQNNGV. This CDR3 comprises 18 residues. V lost 3 bases and J 3 bases, leaving 20 bases between the germline ends. This CDR3 reads CASSFGQRQGGDTGELFF. As DNA, the CDR3 is TGTGCCAGCAGCTTTGGGCAGAGGCAGGGGGGGGACACCGGGGAGCTGTTTTTT.

This clonotype occurred a few times. The V gene is TRBV11-2, the J gene TRBJ2-2, with TRBD1 identical over 9 bases. CDR3 length: 17 amino acids. The germline V gene encodes CDR1 SGHAT and CDR2 FQNNGV. V shed 2 bases and J 0 bases; nucleotides not matched to a gene: 4. The CDR3 loop reads CASSLHGQGTNTGELFF. CDR3 in DNA: TGTGCCAGCAGCTTACACGGACAGGGGACGAACACCGGGGAGCTGTTTTTT.

This clonotype was counted many times. This chain connects TRBV4-1 to TRBJ2-2; D gene uncertain. Trimming removed 1 base at V and 3 bases at J, with 15 bases between. This CDR3 has 17 residues. Germline-derived CDR1 and CDR2 are MGHRA and YSYEKL. The CDR3 region has the DNA TGCGCCAGCAGCCAAGTGGAGTTACGCCTTGACACCGGGGAGCTGTTTTTT. Translation gives CASSQVELRLDTGELFF.

At least ten counts were recorded for this clonotype. This chain links TRBV5-1 with TRBJ1-5, with TRBD1 matching over 7 bases. The ends lost 0 bases at V and 7 bases at J; junction bases unmatched: 7. The CDR3 sequence is 15 residues long. Germline V lookup: CDR1 SGHRS, CDR2 YFSETQ. CDR3 region: CASSLGQGERQPQHF. The CDR3 region has the DNA TGCGCCAGCAGCTTGGGACAGGGCGAGCGGCAGCCCCAGCATTTT.

This clonotype was counted at least ten times. The chain is built from TRBV5-1 and TRBJ2-7; D tentatively fits TRBD1 or TRBD2 (5 bases each). V was pared by 4 bases and J by 0 bases, with 14 bases between. The length of the CDR3 is 15 residues. Germline CDR1 reads SGHRS; CDR2 reads YFSETQ. As DNA, the CDR3 is TGCGCCAGCAGCGACCCGGGACGGGACTCCTACGAGCAGTACTTC. Translated, it gives CASSDPGRDSYEQYF.

This clonotype was counted many times. The DNA of the CDR3 is TGCAGTGCTGGCAGGACGGGGAATAATTCACCCCTCCACTTT. As protein: CSAGRTGNNSPLHF. The V and J genes are TRBV20-1 and TRBJ1-6, with unresolved D. V lost 5 bases, J lost 5 bases, and 13 bases lay in between. This CDR3 comprises 14 residues. Germline V gene data show CDR1 as DFQATT and CDR2 as SNEGSKA (reference sequence).

The sample holds many counts of this clonotype. V gene TRBV20-1 combines with J gene TRBJ2-7, with D tentatively TRBD1 (5 bases). Trimming shortened V by 0 bases and J by 2 bases, and 11 bases separated the two germline ends. From germline, CDR1 is DFQATT and CDR2 SNEGSKA (reference sequence). The CDR3 length is 14 residues. CDR3 protein: CSARDGRGTYEQYF. The CDR3 bases are TGCAGTGCTAGAGATGGTAGGGGAACCTACGAGCAGTACTTC.

This clonotype was seen ten or more times. The chain employs TRBV5-1 and TRBJ1-1, with 7 bases matching TRBD1. The germline gives CDR1 SGHRS, CDR2 YFSETQ. V was clipped by 2 bases and J by 7 bases; unmatched bases: 8. The CDR3 is 14 amino acids. CDR3 coding DNA: TGCGCCAGCAGCTTAAGGACAGGCCTTAATGAAGCTTTCTTT. Amino acids: CASSLRTGLNEAFF.

The chain has TRBV11-2 and TRBJ2-7, with D perhaps TRBD1 (5 bases). The V gene's germline CDR1 is SGHAT and CDR2 FQNNGV. This CDR3 has 16 amino acids. Deletions cut 7 bases from V and 4 bases from J, with 23 bases between. The CDR3 region is CASTETGAQSLYEQYF. The CDR3 DNA reads TGTGCCAGCACCGAAACTGGGGCACAGAGCCTTTACGAGCAGTACTTC.

This rearrangement joins TRBV30 to TRBJ1-1; D might be TRBD1 (5 bases). CDR1 is GTSNPN and CDR2 is SVGIG in the germline V gene (reference sequence). V lost 7 bases and J lost 5, with 20 bases in between. This CDR3 has 14 residues. CDR3 sequence reads: CASSRDSLGTEAFF. In nucleotides, the CDR3 is TGTGCCTCCTCCCGGGACTCCTTGGGGACTGAAGCTTTCTTT.

Many counts were recorded for this clonotype. The V gene is TRBV12-3 or TRBV12-4, the J gene TRBJ1-1; D ambiguous. V was pared by 0 bases and J by 14 bases, with 13 bases between. The CDR3 runs 12 residues. The CDR3 DNA is TGTGCCAGCAGTTTAGCGACCGGGGAAGAATTCTTT. Amino acid sequence: CASSLATGEEFF.

This sequence joins TRBV7-9 and TRBJ2-5; D perhaps matches TRBD2 (6 bases). The V gene lost 3 bases and the J gene lost 4 bases, with 15 bases spanning the gap. CDR3 length equals 15 residues. Germline-derived CDR1 and CDR2 are SEHNR and FQNEAQ (reference sequence). CDR3 sequence reads: CASSLEIMGGETQYF. In DNA, the CDR3 is TGTGCCAGCAGCTTGGAGATCATGGGAGGAGAGACCCAGTACTTC.

This chain uses TRBV20-1 with TRBJ1-6; the D gene is possibly TRBD1 (5 bases). Looked up from germline, CDR1 is DFQATT and CDR2 is SNEGSKA (reference sequence). This CDR3 is built from 15 residues. V was pared by 5 bases and J by 8 bases, with 19 bases between. For the CDR3, the DNA is TGCAGTGCTTTAATTACGAAAGGGGCGGATTCACCCCTCCACTTT. The encoded protein is CSALITKGADSPLHF.

DNA of the CDR3: TGCAGTGCTAGAGGATTAGCGGGATTCGGAGAGACCCAGTACTTC. Its protein product is CSARGLAGFGETQYF. The J gene is TRBJ2-5, the V gene TRBV20-1; 8 bases fit TRBD2. Trimming at V came to 1 base and at J to 4 bases, leaving 8 bases not matched to a gene. The CDR3 covers 15 residues. CDR1 and CDR2 from the germline V gene are DFQATT and SNEGSKA (reference sequence).

This clonotype has a count of ten or more. The genes are TRBV20-1 and TRBJ2-7, with a tentative D call TRBD1 (8 bases). V gave up 6 bases and J gave up 2 bases, with 20 bases separating them. The CDR3 runs to 15 residues. Germline CDR1 is DFQATT and CDR2 is SNEGSKA (reference sequence). The CDR3 nucleotides are TGCAGTGCCACCCCAGGGGGCGGGGGCCCCTACGAGCAGTACTTC. This gives the protein CSATPGGGGPYEQYF.

This clonotype occurred many times. The rearrangement joins TRBV10-2 to TRBJ2-5; 9 nucleotides agree with TRBD1. V shed 8 bases and J 2 bases; nucleotides not matched to a gene: 12. Germline CDR1 reads WSHSY; CDR2 reads SAAADI. The CDR3 spans 16 residues. The CDR3 is CASAETGQGYQETQYF. CDR3 nucleotide sequence: TGCGCCAGCGCGGAAACGGGACAGGGATATCAAGAGACCCAGTACTTC.

This clonotype was recorded at least ten times. V and J are TRBV19 and TRBJ2-7, with D perhaps TRBD2 (5 bases). Trimming pared 5 bases from V and 1 base from J, leaving 9 bases between. The CDR3 is 13 residues long. CDR1 and CDR2 (germline): LNHDA, SQIVND (reference sequence). CDR3 loop: CASSAGLSYEQYF. The CDR3 DNA reads as TGTGCCAGTAGTGCAGGACTTTCCTACGAGCAGTACTTC.

On this clonotype itself: A clone one base away is much larger, so this may be a read error. No conserved phenylalanine or tryptophan ends this CDR3, so it is likely a read error. The V call is TRBV7-2, the J call TRBJ1-2; 9 positions match TRBD1. This CDR3 spans 17 amino acids. The ends lost 1 base at V and 4 bases at J; junction bases unmatched: 10. CDR1 and CDR2 (germline): SGHTA, FQGNSA. The CDR3 bases are TGTGCCAGCAGCTTAGGGCGGACAGGGGCGGGTGGCTATGGCTACACCGTC. Amino acids: CASSLGRTGAGGYGYTV.

This clonotype was counted only a few times. The chain combines TRBV28 with TRBJ2-7, with TRBD1 matching over 7 bases. The CDR3 runs 14 residues. After removal of 7 bases from V and 1 base from J, the junction contained 7 bases not matched to a gene. Looked up from germline, CDR1 is MDHEN and CDR2 is SYDVKM. The CDR3 reads CASMPGQPSYEQYF. As DNA, the CDR3 is TGTGCCAGCATGCCGGGACAGCCGTCCTACGAGCAGTACTTC.

This clonotype was picked up many times. The rearrangement joins TRBV7-3 to TRBJ2-2, with 10 nucleotides matching TRBD2. Trimming at V came to 7 bases and at J to 4 bases, leaving 15 bases not matched to a gene. CDR1 is SGHTA and CDR2 is FQGTGA in the germline V gene. The CDR3 consists of 18 residues. The CDR3 loop is CASTYKALAGVPTGELFF. The CDR3 DNA reads TGTGCCAGCACCTATAAGGCCCTAGCGGGAGTTCCCACCGGGGAGCTGTTTTTT.

In its sample, this clonotype was seen many times. The chain joins TRBV27 to TRBJ1-5; no clear D. The CDR3 has 14 residues. Germline loops: CDR1 MNHEY, CDR2 SMNVEV (reference sequence). V lost 2 bases, J lost 3 bases, and 8 bases lay in between. The CDR3 sequence: CASSLHGINQPQHF. The CDR3 nucleotides read TGTGCCAGCAGTTTACACGGCATCAATCAGCCCCAGCATTTT.

The sample holds many counts of this clonotype. The rearrangement uses TRBV7-8 and TRBJ1-1; the D is unclear. The germline V gene encodes CDR1 SGHVS and CDR2 FQNEAQ. V lost 4 bases, J lost 1 base, and 7 bases lay in between. The CDR3 has 13 residues. The CDR3 sequence is CASSSQRNTEAFF. The DNA of the CDR3 is TGTGCCAGCAGCTCACAGAGGAACACTGAAGCTTTCTTT.

This clonotype came up many times. The chain recombines TRBV10-1 with TRBJ2-5, with a tentative D call TRBD1 (5 bases). There are 15 residues in the CDR3. The germline V gene encodes CDR1 WNHNN and CDR2 SYGVQD (reference sequence). V was pared by 3 bases and J by 2 bases, with 13 bases between. CDR3 DNA sequence: TGCGCCAGCAGTGAAGGTCAGGGCCGACAAGAGACCCAGTACTTC. As protein: CASSEGQGRQETQYF.